This entry lists 23 T cell receptor beta chains sequenced from one sample in a study of OX40 agonist ivuxolimab in advanced cancers. Only in-frame clones appear in the TCRdb table, and some are missing; sequencing was by immunoSEQ multiplex PCR. The sample yields around 100,000 clones, about 89% seen once. This specimen consisted of CD4+ or CD8+ T cells sorted from blood, obtained in a trial of the OX40 agonist ivuxolimab. These receptors originate from an adult with an advanced solid tumor such as melanoma, head and neck, liver or kidney cancer.

The V and J genes are TRBV15 and TRBJ2-7; unclear D gene. CDR1 is LNHNV, CDR2 YYDKDF, per germline (reference sequence). The CDR3 loop spans 13 amino acids. The germline V and J ends were trimmed by 4 bases and 3 bases, with 10 bases remaining between them. In DNA form, the CDR3 reads TGTGCCACCAGCAATCCGGTTGGCTACGAGCAGTACTTC. Protein: CATSNPVGYEQYF.

The sample holds a few counts of this clone. The chain couples TRBV4-1 to TRBJ1-3, with D unclear. Germline loops: CDR1 MGHRA, CDR2 YSYEKL. The CDR3 runs to 14 residues. The V end was cut by 1 base, the J end by 4 bases, with 8 bases between. The CDR3 protein is CASSQGPAGNTIYF. As DNA, the CDR3 is TGCGCCAGCAGCCAAGGTCCGGCGGGAAACACCATATATTTT.

This sequence joins TRBV5-1 and TRBJ1-1; D not resolved. Looked up from germline, CDR1 is SGHRS and CDR2 is YFSETQ. CDR3 size: 12 residues. V lost 0 bases and J lost 7, with 7 bases in between. This CDR3 is CASSLEVSEAFF. CDR3 DNA: TGCGCCAGCAGCTTGGAGGTCAGTGAAGCTTTCTTT.

This sequence joins TRBV28 and TRBJ2-7, with D possibly TRBD2 on 6 matching bases. V was clipped by 7 bases and J by 3 bases, with 19 bases between them. The CDR3 loop spans 15 amino acids. Germline-derived CDR1 and CDR2 are MDHEN and SYDVKM. CDR3 residues: CASTLPGAPGYEQYF. CDR3 DNA sequence: TGTGCCAGCACCCTCCCGGGAGCACCGGGCTACGAGCAGTACTTC. The full variable domain, in which reference TRBV28 and TRBJ2-7 provide the parts outside the CDR3, is DVKVTQSSRYLVKRTGEKVFLECVQDMDHENMFWYRQDPGLGLRLIYFSYDVKMKEKGDIPEGYSVSREKKERFSLILESASTNQTSMYLCASTLPGAPGYEQYFGPGTRLTVT.

The genes are TRBV29-1 and TRBJ1-2, with unresolved D. The CDR3 length is 13 residues. V lost 5 bases, J lost 3 bases, and 13 bases lay in between. Germline V gene sequence: CDR1 SQVTM, CDR2 ANQGSEA. The chain's CDR3 is CSVTQVADYGYTF. The CDR3 bases are TGCAGCGTTACGCAGGTGGCTGACTATGGCTACACCTTC.

This clone was seen just once. This chain joins TRBV7-8 and TRBJ2-3; 10 bases map to TRBD1. V shed 2 bases and J 5 bases; nucleotides not matched to a gene: 4. This CDR3 comprises 15 residues. Germline V gene data show CDR1 as SGHVS and CDR2 as FQNEAQ. The CDR3 coding sequence is TGTGCCAGCAGCTTAAGGGACAGGGGATTAGATACGCAGTATTTT. This translates into CASSLRDRGLDTQYF.

The chain recombines TRBV29-1 with TRBJ2-5; D remains ambiguous. The V gene lost 2 bases and the J gene lost 2 bases, with 21 bases spanning the gap. This CDR3 contains 17 residues. Germline CDR1 reads SQVTM; CDR2 reads ANQGSEA. In DNA, the CDR3 is TGCAGCGTTGAATTCGGCAGGATTACTTCTATGCAAGAGACCCAGTACTTC. This translates into CSVEFGRITSMQETQYF.

The rearrangement uses TRBV30 and TRBJ1-1; 9 bases map to TRBD1. The CDR3 spans 14 residues. V gave up 2 bases and J gave up 1 base; unmatched junction bases: 2. CDR1 and CDR2 (germline): GTSNPN, SVGIG (reference sequence). The CDR3 loop is CAWSRDRANTEAFF. The CDR3 DNA follows: TGTGCCTGGAGTCGGGACAGGGCGAACACTGAAGCTTTCTTT. Using reference TRBV30 and TRBJ1-1 for the parts outside the CDR3, the full variable domain is SQTIHQWPATLVQPVGSPLSLECTVEGTSNPNLYWYRQAAGRGLQLLFYSVGIGQISSEVPQNLSASRPQDRQFILSSKKLLLSDSGFYLCAWSRDRANTEAFFGQGTRLTVV.

The rearrangement uses TRBV7-8 and TRBJ2-3; 8 bases line up with TRBD2. CDR1 SGHVS and CDR2 FQNEAQ come from the germline V gene. Trimming took 4 bases from V and 5 from J; bases not matched to a gene: 5. This CDR3 is built from 14 residues. The CDR3 sequence: CASSSRGLVDTQYF. CDR3 in DNA: TGTGCCAGCAGCTCCCGGGGACTAGTAGATACGCAGTATTTT.

This chain links TRBV30 with TRBJ1-4; unclear D gene. The CDR3 is 14 amino acids. The V gene's germline CDR1 is GTSNPN and CDR2 SVGIG (reference sequence). The V end was cut by 2 bases, the J end by 2 bases, with 9 bases between. In DNA, the CDR3 is TGTGCCTGGAGTTTGACAATTACTAATGAAAAACTGTTTTTT. Residues: CAWSLTITNEKLFF.

The J gene is TRBJ1-2, the V gene TRBV30; D gene unclear. Germline CDR1 and CDR2: GTSNPN and SVGIG (reference sequence). The CDR3 loop spans 14 amino acids. Trimming stripped 0 bases from V and 0 bases from J, with 8 bases between. The CDR3 DNA reads TGTGCCTGGAGTGTAAGAGGGACTAACTATGGCTACACCTTC. Protein sequence: CAWSVRGTNYGYTF.

This clone has a single count. The V call is TRBV5-4, the J call TRBJ2-7; 7 bases match TRBD1. There are 15 residues in the CDR3. Germline V CDR1 and CDR2: SGHNT, YYREEE (reference sequence). V trimming: 5 bases; J trimming: 0 bases; junction bases outside the gene matches: 8. CDR3 nucleotide sequence: TGTGCCAGCAGGAAAGGGGGCCTCAGCTCCTACGAGCAGTACTTC. As protein: CASRKGGLSSYEQYF.

Only a few counts were recorded for this clone. The V call is TRBV28, the J call TRBJ1-5; D is unresolved. Germline V gene lookup returns CDR1 MDHEN and CDR2 SYDVKM. The germline V and J ends were trimmed by 4 bases and 6 bases, with 19 bases remaining between them. The CDR3 has 16 amino acids. CDR3 sequence: CASSWTSRGSGQPQHF. In DNA form, the CDR3 reads TGTGCCAGCAGTTGGACTTCTAGAGGTTCTGGTCAGCCCCAGCATTTT.

This chain uses TRBV6-1 with TRBJ2-7; D is perhaps TRBD1 or TRBD2 (5 bases each). CDR1 and CDR2 (germline): MNHNS, SASEGT. V was clipped by 4 bases and J by 6 bases, with 22 bases between them. The CDR3 contains 16 residues. CDR3 region: CASSGVRTPKGSEQYF. DNA for the CDR3: TGTGCCAGCAGTGGAGTTAGGACACCGAAGGGGAGCGAGCAGTACTTC.

CDR3 sequence (DNA): TGCAGCGTTGGACAGGGTGTGGGCTACGAGCAGTACTTC. Translating gives CSVGQGVGYEQYF. The chain links TRBV29-1 to TRBJ2-7; 7 nucleotides line up with TRBD1. V shed 4 bases and J 3 bases; nucleotides not matched to a gene: 6. This CDR3 has 13 amino acids. Germline CDR1 is SQVTM and CDR2 is ANQGSEA.

The chain carries TRBV29-1 and TRBJ1-1; D possibly corresponds to TRBD1 (5 bases). The CDR3 consists of 11 residues. V was pared by 5 bases and J by 6 bases, with 10 bases between. From germline, CDR1 is SQVTM and CDR2 ANQGSEA. The chain's CDR3 is CSVFGGAEAFF. CDR3 coding DNA: TGCAGCGTTTTTGGGGGGGCTGAAGCTTTCTTT.

The V gene is TRBV29-1, the J gene TRBJ2-1; no clear D gene. Trimming shortened V by 5 bases and J by 5 bases, and 10 bases separated the two germline ends. The CDR3 is 12 amino acids. Germline V gene sequence: CDR1 SQVTM, CDR2 ANQGSEA. The CDR3 nucleotides are TGCAGCGTTAATTCCAGACACAATGAGCAGTTCTTC. As protein: CSVNSRHNEQFF.

V and J are TRBV14 and TRBJ2-2; a possible D gene is TRBD1 (6 bases). V was trimmed by 5 bases and J by 6 bases, leaving 19 bases between them. CDR3 size: 16 residues. The germline gives CDR1 SGHDN, CDR2 FVKESK. The CDR3 loop reads CASSTRQVISAGELFF. The CDR3 DNA sequence: TGTGCCAGCAGCACACGACAGGTGATTTCGGCCGGGGAGCTGTTTTTT.

Concerning this clone itself: Other DNA sequences in this sample translate to the same CDR3. The CDR3 loop reads CASRGRGGNQPQHF. In DNA form, the CDR3 reads TGTGCCAGCAGGGGGCGAGGAGGCAATCAGCCCCAGCATTTT. J is TRBJ1-5 and V is TRBV19; 8 nucleotides align to TRBD1. J gave up 2 bases and V 9 bases, and 6 bases lay outside the gene matches. Germline assignment: CDR1 LNHDA and CDR2 SQIVND (reference sequence). This CDR3 region has 14 residues.

The chain recombines TRBV28 with TRBJ1-2, with D possibly TRBD1 on 6 matching bases. Trimming shortened V by 6 bases and J by 8 bases, and 22 bases separated the two germline ends. This CDR3 has 15 amino acids. Germline CDR1 and CDR2: MDHEN and SYDVKM. The CDR3 reads CASSYTGYGVGGYTF. CDR3 sequence (DNA): TGTGCCAGCAGCTATACAGGGTACGGGGTGGGAGGCTACACCTTC.

The chain uses TRBV11-3 and TRBJ2-2, with D unclear. CDR3 length: 13 amino acids. The V gene's germline CDR1 is SGHNT and CDR2 YENEEA. V was cut by 2 bases and J by 0 bases, with 1 base left in between. CDR3 nucleotides: TGTGCCAGCAGCTTAACGAACACCGGGGAGCTGTTTTTT. Translation: CASSLTNTGELFF. Filled out from reference TRBV11-3 and TRBJ2-2, the complete variable domain reads EAGVVQSPRYKIIEKKQPVAFWCNPISGHNTLYWYLQNLGQGPELLIRYENEEAVDDSQLPKDRFSAERLKGVDSTLKIQPAELGDSAVYLCASSLTNTGELFFGEGSRLTVL.

The chain has TRBV27 and TRBJ2-3; D possibly uses TRBD1 or TRBD2 (5 bases each). This CDR3 is built from 15 residues. Germline V gives CDR1 MNHEY, CDR2 SMNVEV (reference sequence). V was pared by 8 bases and J by 0 bases, with 15 bases between. CDR3 loop: CASLLRGVSTDTQYF. As DNA, the CDR3 is TGTGCCAGCCTCTTAAGGGGAGTTAGCACAGATACGCAGTATTTT.

The CDR3 reads CASSPGTLSYEQYF. The CDR3 coding sequence is TGTGCCAGCAGCCCCGGGACACTCTCCTACGAGCAGTACTTC. The chain uses TRBV11-2 and TRBJ2-7, with D tentatively TRBD1 (6 bases). Germline V gene lookup returns CDR1 SGHAT and CDR2 FQNNGV. V lost 5 bases to trimming and J lost 0 bases, with 11 bases between them. This CDR3 has 14 amino acids.